This entry concerns a single T cell receptor beta chain. This CDR3 has 16 residues. From germline, CDR1 is MNHEY and CDR2 SVGAGI. V was pared by 0 bases and J by 8 bases, with 19 bases between. The method was immunoSEQ multiplex PCR; TCRdb's version includes in-frame clones alone and lacks a portion of them. The sample consists of 150,000 to 190,000 clones, around nine tenths of them appearing once. The data derive from a study of T cell responses to AZD1222 COVID-19 vaccine. Here the sequenced sample was peripheral blood, taken 28 days after the second AZD1222 dose. This TCR was recovered from an adult who received the AZD1222 COVID-19 vaccine. The chain employs TRBV6-5 and TRBJ1-2, with a possible D match to TRBD1 (6 bases). The CDR3: CASSYSTLGAPGGYTF. The DNA of the CDR3 is TGTGCCAGCAGTTACTCGACGCTGGGGGCGCCTGGCGGCTACACCTTC.